This record looks at one TCR beta chain sequence and its context. Its antigen remains undetermined. No quality values exist for individual bases; no much larger clone is one base distant. The junction shows trimming of 2 bases on V and 4 bases on J, plus 5 bases between the germline ends. From cysteine to phenylalanine, the CDR3 is 13 amino acids long. Only the CDR3 DNA is retained, 39 bases long and in frame from the first base. The germline V gene (reference sequence) sets CDR1 to MNHEY and CDR2 to SMNVEV. The time point label on this specimen signifies: baseline before first vaccination. Vaccinee samples came from UK trials COV001 and COV002, including a single-blind randomized controlled phase 2/3 trial of AZD1222 (ChAdOx1 nCoV-19) in healthy adults. Trial participant PBMC samples were collected at day 0 and day 28 after the second dose for TCRbeta chain sequencing. The CDR3 regions of human TCRbeta chains were analyzed by immunosequencing. In the original analysis: TCRs in the repertoires were compared against a reference library of SARS-CoV-2-specific TCRs that had been generated with the MIRA antigen-specificity platform. Breadth was defined as the fraction of unique TCRs that were SARS-CoV-2-associated, and depth was defined as the fraction of total T cells that were SARS-CoV-2-associated. Using the MIRA data, each spike-specific TCR was mapped to the spike region that the TCR reacts to and placed in a CD4 or CD8 class. Log10-transformed breadth and depth values were compared by one-way ANOVA with Sidak's multiple comparisons tests. TCRdb carries this immuneACCESS record with in-frame sequences only. Its versions omit some clonotypes, under half of them owing to an unresolved V gene in the studies checked, with the rest unexplained. V and J calls and clone size are as listed in that table; D and trimming were resolved from the DNA. The sample table holds over 100,000 clones, of which about 86% were seen once. Clones ranked in the top ten supply about 5% of the sample.

The entry originates in a study of T cell responses to AZD1222 COVID-19 vaccine (dated by TCRdb to 2020 to 2023). Background on the whole study: AZD1222 recipients with second doses at about 4 weeks or about 12 weeks were pooled, because spike-specific TCR depth and breadth did not differ between schedules. TCR sequencing covered over 230 trial participants: about 210 given two doses of AZD1222 and about 26 given two doses of MenACWY control vaccine. Trial participants were enrolled by age into 18-55, 56-69 and 70-plus year subgroups, with about 150, 28 and 57 TCR-sequenced participants respectively.

Points the paper makes about the study in general: In the small 56-69-year group, the increase in depth fell short of significance, most likely because of low power. Only a handful of AZD1222 recipients were SARS-CoV-2 seropositive at baseline, limiting conclusions about previously exposed vaccinees. No day 14 peak-response samples were available, so repertoires were characterized only after the peak T cell response. Participants were mostly white British and included more females than males, and it was suggested by the authors that clonal diversity may have been underestimated. The vaccine-associated CD4 TCRs covered the entire spike protein, and the dominant responses fell in regions 160-218 and 743-854. Epitopes outside the regions mutated in the B.1.351 and B.1.1.7 variants were reportedly recognized by nearly half of the unique spike-specific TCRs. A significant rise in spike-specific TCR breadth and depth was observed after two AZD1222 doses relative to day 0 and relative to MenACWY recipients.

The TCR comes from an adult in good health. The V and J segments used are TRBV27 and TRBJ2-2; the D element could tentatively be TRBD1 or TRBD2, as 5 bases agree for each. The specimen comprised peripheral blood, sampled on day 0 of AZD1222 vaccination. CDR3 loop: CASSLGGTGELFF. The DNA sequence is given as TGTGCCAGCAGTTTAGGGGGCACCGGGGAGCTGTTTTTT.